The rows below give T cell receptor beta chains drawn from one sample of a study of blood T cell repertoires in COVID-19. The method was immunoSEQ multiplex PCR; TCRdb's version includes in-frame clones alone and lacks a portion of them. The top ten clones hold approximately 15% of a sample with 70,000 to 95,000 clones, 75% to 90% of them seen once. The sequenced sample consisted of peripheral blood. These receptors all stem from a man in his 70s with active or convalescent COVID-19. Both conserved end residues are trimmed from each CDR3. A D gene is named only where the DNA matches it firmly.

d_call j_call v_call cdr3_aa
. TRBJ1-1 TRBV19 ASSILRGTEAF
TRBD2 TRBJ2-1 TRBV6-5 ASRWTSGTYNEQF
. TRBJ1-4 TRBV27 ASSGSLLGVNEKLF
TRBD2 TRBJ2-1 TRBV7-3 ASSYTSGVNEQF
. TRBJ2-7 TRBV28 ASWGGPYEQY
TRBD2 TRBJ2-1 TRBV4-2 ASSPTGLAGNNEQF
TRBD1 TRBJ2-7 TRBV29-1 SVVQGAGEQY
. TRBJ1-3 TRBV4-1 ASSLRQVISGNTIY
. TRBJ1-2 TRBV5-4 ASSRGGTETYGYT
TRBD2 TRBJ2-1 TRBV28 ASSSGTRGNEQF
. TRBJ1-2 TRBV12-3/TRBV12-4 ASTLTGAGGYT
. TRBJ2-3 TRBV3-1/TRBV3-2 ASSQSTDTQY
TRBD1 TRBJ1-2 TRBV10-1 ASSTPGQGCYT
. TRBJ1-3 TRBV7-2 ASSLRGGGVADFGNTIY
TRBD1 TRBJ2-7 TRBV28 ASRQGTYEQY
. TRBJ1-1 TRBV20-1 SASSGLNTEAF
. TRBJ1-3 TRBV28 ASSLYPQGPSGNTIY
. TRBJ1-6 TRBV30 AWSVRGSSPLH
. TRBJ1-2 TRBV21-1 ATEEAGRRYGYT
. TRBJ2-1 TRBV15 ATSRDLFNEQF
TRBD2 TRBJ2-5 TRBV7-2 ASSQAGVKETQY
. TRBJ1-1 TRBV7-2 ASSSTAGGEAF
. TRBJ1-2 TRBV30 AVNRTPYGYT
. TRBJ1-6 TRBV7-8 ASSLASRGVNSPLH
TRBD2 TRBJ2-1 TRBV7-3 ASSFHGTSGYNEQF
. TRBJ2-6 TRBV9 ASSVPPTGVGANVLT
. TRBJ2-3 TRBV6-6 ASSYGPDTQY
TRBD1 TRBJ1-5 TRBV19 ASSIRGTGSNQPQH
TRBD2 TRBJ2-7 TRBV11-3 ASSRNLTSGGVGAYEQY